This T cell receptor (beta chain) was captured in a study of blood T cell repertoires in COVID-19. Sequencing used immunoSEQ multiplex PCR; TCRdb keeps in-frame clones, though not all of them. The data show around 340,000 clones, with 65% to 85% seen just once and 2.5% to 3% held by the top ten. The CDR3 is 15 residues long. Trimming took off 0 bases at V and 5 bases at J, with 14 bases between the two ends. CDR1 is SGHDT and CDR2 is YYEEEE in the germline V gene. The rearrangement links TRBV5-6 to TRBJ1-2; tentatively, D is TRBD1 (6 bases). This TCR derives from a man aged 25 to 45 with active or convalescent COVID-19. Sequenced material: peripheral blood. The CDR3 DNA sequence: TGTGCCAGCAGCTTGGGATCGGACAGCATATATGGCTACACCTTC. Translation: CASSLGSDSIYGYTF.